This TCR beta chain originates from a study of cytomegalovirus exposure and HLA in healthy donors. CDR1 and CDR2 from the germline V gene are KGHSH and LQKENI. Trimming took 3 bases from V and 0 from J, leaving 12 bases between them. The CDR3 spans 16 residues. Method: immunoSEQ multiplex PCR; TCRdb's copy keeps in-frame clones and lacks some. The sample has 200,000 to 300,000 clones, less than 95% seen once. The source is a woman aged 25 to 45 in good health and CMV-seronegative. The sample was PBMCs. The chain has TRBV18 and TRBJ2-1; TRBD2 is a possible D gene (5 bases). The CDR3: CASSPSGFHSYNEQFF. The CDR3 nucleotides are TGTGCCAGCTCACCTTCGGGGTTCCACTCCTACAATGAGCAGTTCTTC.